The clone carrying this T cell receptor beta chain was seen a handful of times. Its antigen is currently unknown. A second PCR of about 6 to 11 cycles used a sample-barcoded 5' primer and a J-beta primer mix. Every cDNA molecule bore a tag from a template-switch adaptor containing 12 random nucleotides. TCRdb independently ran MiXCR on the 5' RACE reads; one entry per CDR3 protein. The table includes 1.8 million or so distinct CDR3 sequences, more than 35% detected once. The sample belongs to a study of blood T cells in healthy people across ages. Study-level findings and limits: Both naive CD4+ cell counts and diversity were greater in long-lived donors than in aged donors.

Donors gave 8 to 10 milliliters of peripheral blood apiece. Trimming took 3 bases from V and 7 from J, leaving 10 bases between them. The CDR3 has 14 amino acids. The germline V gene encodes CDR1 SGHTA and CDR2 FQGNSA. The TCR sequence derives from a human donor in good health. The sequenced sample consisted of blood. The V gene is TRBV7-2, the J gene TRBJ1-6; D ambiguous. CDR3 coding DNA: TGTGCCAGCAGCTTTATGGGAATGAATTCACCCCTCCACTTT. Amino acid sequence: CASSFMGMNSPLHF.